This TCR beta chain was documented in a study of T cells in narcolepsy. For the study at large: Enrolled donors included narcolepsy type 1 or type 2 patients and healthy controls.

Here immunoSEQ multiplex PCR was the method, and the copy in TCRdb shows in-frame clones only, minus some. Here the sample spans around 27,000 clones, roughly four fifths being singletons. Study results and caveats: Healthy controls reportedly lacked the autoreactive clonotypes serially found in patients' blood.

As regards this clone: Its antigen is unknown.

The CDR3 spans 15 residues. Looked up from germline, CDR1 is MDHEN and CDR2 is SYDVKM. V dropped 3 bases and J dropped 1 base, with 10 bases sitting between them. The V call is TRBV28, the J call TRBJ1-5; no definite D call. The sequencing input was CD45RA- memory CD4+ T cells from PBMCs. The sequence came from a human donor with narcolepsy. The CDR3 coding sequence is TGTGCCAGCAGTTTCGTAGGTTCCAGCAATCAGCCCCAGCATTTT. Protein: CASSFVGSSNQPQHF. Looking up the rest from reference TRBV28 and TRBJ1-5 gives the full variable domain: DVKVTQSSRYLVKRTGEKVFLECVQDMDHENMFWYRQDPGLGLRLIYFSYDVKMKEKGDIPEGYSVSREKKERFSLILESASTNQTSMYLCASSFVGSSNQPQHFGDGTRLSIL.